One sample yielded the 13 T cell receptor beta chains listed below, sequenced in a study of CD8 T cells in Susac syndrome (dated by TCRdb to between 2018 and 2021). The protocol used for the library was the immunoSEQ multiplex PCR assay. RNA was extracted with the RNeasy kit and roughly 0.45 to 1 ug was reverse transcribed using random hexamers. The public reads were run again by TCRdb, first through fastp at Q25 and then through MiXCR, and only productive beta chains were kept. One record per CDR3 amino acid sequence lists the most common genes and DNA. Recorded for this sample are 40,000 to 55,000 distinct CDR3 sequences; around 93% of them occurred a single time. 0.4% to 0.65% of the sample is taken by the ten largest. Sequenced: CD8+ T cells from PBMCs. All receptors come from a human donor with multiple sclerosis.

This rearrangement joins TRBV15 to TRBJ2-1; D is possibly TRBD1 (6 bases). The CDR3 is 15 residues long. Trimming stripped 5 bases from V and 1 base from J, with 12 bases between. CDR1 and CDR2 (germline): LNHNV, YYDKDF (reference sequence). The chain's CDR3 is CATSFTGKSYNEQFF. CDR3 sequence (DNA): TGTGCCACCAGCTTTACAGGGAAATCCTACAATGAGCAGTTCTTC.

The V call is TRBV5-4, the J call TRBJ2-7; D assignment may be TRBD1 or TRBD2 (5 bases each). CDR3 size: 14 residues. V lost 2 bases and J 6 bases, leaving 15 bases between the germline ends. In germline, CDR1 is SGHNT, CDR2 YYREEE (reference sequence). CDR3 sequence (DNA): TGTGCCAGCAGCTTATGGGGACCGGTGGGCGAGCAGTACTTC. The encoded protein is CASSLWGPVGEQYF.

A single count supports this clonotype. The CDR3 bases are TGCGCCAGCAGCTTAATCGAGGGAATCTATGGCTACACCTTC. Translated: CASSLIEGIYGYTF. The chain couples TRBV5-1 to TRBJ1-2, with no clear D. Trimming shortened V by 2 bases and J by 4 bases, and 12 bases separated the two germline ends. The CDR3 is 14 residues long. Germline V gives CDR1 SGHRS, CDR2 YFSETQ.

For this clonotype: The junction and the germline gene differ at one end; a read error may be behind it. The CDR3 sequence is CASSLGGTDTQYF. CDR3 bases: TGTGCCAGCAGTTTGGGTGGCACAGATACGCAGTATTTT. The chain couples TRBV5-4 to TRBJ2-3; D is uncertain. CDR1 is SGHNT, CDR2 YYREEE, per germline (reference sequence). The CDR3 loop spans 13 amino acids.

This clonotype came up once. This chain uses TRBV11-3 with TRBJ2-7; D is perhaps TRBD1 (7 bases). The CDR3 totals 14 residues. The germline V gene has CDR1 SGHNT and CDR2 YENEEA. The germline V and J ends were trimmed by 3 bases and 4 bases, with 13 bases remaining between them. CDR3 amino acids: CASSFTAGGYEQYF. In DNA form, the CDR3 reads TGTGCCAGCAGCTTCACGGCAGGGGGGTACGAGCAGTACTTC.

The rearrangement joins TRBV28 to TRBJ2-7; D not certain. Between the trimmed V and J ends, which lost 3 bases and 2 bases, there was a span of 2 bases. The CDR3 is made up of 11 amino acids. Germline-derived CDR1 and CDR2 are MDHEN and SYDVKM. The CDR3 is CASSFAYEQYF. The CDR3 DNA reads TGTGCCAGCAGTTTTGCCTACGAGCAGTACTTC.

This chain connects TRBV27 to TRBJ2-7; D gene uncertain. The germline gives CDR1 MNHEY, CDR2 SMNVEV (reference sequence). Trimming left V 5 bases short and J 2 bases short, with 10 bases between. CDR3 size: 13 residues. This CDR3 is CASSTYSAYEQYF. The CDR3 DNA sequence: TGTGCCAGCAGTACCTACAGTGCCTACGAGCAGTACTTC.

V gene TRBV5-1 combines with J gene TRBJ2-1; D not resolved. This CDR3 contains 15 residues. Germline V CDR1 and CDR2: SGHRS, YFSETQ. V was trimmed by 2 bases and J by 2 bases, leaving 11 bases between them. CDR3 DNA sequence: TGCGCCAGCAGCTTAGGCTACCTCACCTACAATGAGCAGTTCTTC. It specifies CASSLGYLTYNEQFF.

V usage is TRBV30 and J usage is TRBJ2-2; D is possibly TRBD1 or TRBD2 (5 bases each). This CDR3 region has 13 residues. The germline CDR1 and CDR2 sequences are GTSNPN and SVGIG (reference sequence). V was clipped by 3 bases and J by 6 bases, with 11 bases between them. CDR3 residues: CAWRAMGAGELFF. In DNA, the CDR3 is TGTGCCTGGAGAGCGATGGGGGCCGGGGAGCTGTTTTTT.

The rearrangement uses TRBV7-9 and TRBJ1-2; D uncertain. V was clipped by 10 bases and J by 14 bases, with 20 bases between them. Germline lookup yields CDR1 SEHNR and CDR2 FQNEAQ (reference sequence). The CDR3 runs to 11 residues. Here the CDR3 reads CANFVLSLWTF. Written as DNA, the CDR3 is TGTGCCAACTTCGTGCTCAGCTTGTGGACCTTC.

The V gene is TRBV7-9, the J gene TRBJ2-1; tentatively, D is TRBD2 (5 bases). Germline CDR1 and CDR2: SEHNR and FQNEAQ (reference sequence). The ends were cut back, 1 base at V and 8 bases at J, with 6 bases in the middle. The CDR3 contains 12 residues. The CDR3 coding sequence is TGTGCCAGCAGCTTAGGAGGGCATGAGCAGTTCTTC. Translation: CASSLGGHEQFF.

This clonotype was seen more than once but under ten times. This chain uses TRBV7-2 with TRBJ2-5, with TRBD2 as a possible D gene (6 bases). V dropped 4 bases and J dropped 1 base, with 22 bases sitting between them. The length of the CDR3 is 18 residues. In germline, CDR1 is SGHTA, CDR2 FQGNSA. The CDR3 DNA follows: TGTGCCAGCAGCTCTACGATCCGCCTGGGGGGACGCCAAGAGACCCAGTACTTC. Its protein product is CASSSTIRLGGRQETQYF.

The chain has TRBV19 and TRBJ2-1; the D is unclear. With 5 bases removed from V and 7 bases from J, the gap between germline ends came to 12 bases. The CDR3 is 13 residues long. Germline V gives CDR1 LNHDA, CDR2 SQIVND (reference sequence). The CDR3 sequence: CASSWYVGNEQFF. The CDR3 DNA is TGTGCCAGTAGTTGGTATGTGGGGAATGAGCAGTTCTTC.